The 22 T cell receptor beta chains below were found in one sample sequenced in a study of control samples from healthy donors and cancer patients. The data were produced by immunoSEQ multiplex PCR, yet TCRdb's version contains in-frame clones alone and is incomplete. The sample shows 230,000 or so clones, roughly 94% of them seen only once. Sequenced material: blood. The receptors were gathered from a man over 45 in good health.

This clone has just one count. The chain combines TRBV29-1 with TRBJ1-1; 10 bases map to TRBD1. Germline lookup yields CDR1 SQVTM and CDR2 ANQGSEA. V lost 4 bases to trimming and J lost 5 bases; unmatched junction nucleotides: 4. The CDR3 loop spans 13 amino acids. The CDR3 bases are TGCAGCGTTGGGGGGACAGGGGCGACTGAAGCTTTCTTT. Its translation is CSVGGTGATEAFF.

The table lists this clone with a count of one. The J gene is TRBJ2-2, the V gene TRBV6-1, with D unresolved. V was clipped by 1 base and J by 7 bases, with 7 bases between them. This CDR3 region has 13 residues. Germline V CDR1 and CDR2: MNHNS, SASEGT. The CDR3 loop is CASSEVGFGELFF. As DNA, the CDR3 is TGTGCCAGCAGTGAAGTGGGTTTCGGGGAGCTGTTTTTT.

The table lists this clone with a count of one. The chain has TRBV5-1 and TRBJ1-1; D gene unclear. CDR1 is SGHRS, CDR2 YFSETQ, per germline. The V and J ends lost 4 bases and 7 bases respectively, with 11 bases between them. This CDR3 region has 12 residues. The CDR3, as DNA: TGCGCCAGCAGCAATGAACGGGGTGAAGCTTTCTTT. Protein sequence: CASSNERGEAFF.

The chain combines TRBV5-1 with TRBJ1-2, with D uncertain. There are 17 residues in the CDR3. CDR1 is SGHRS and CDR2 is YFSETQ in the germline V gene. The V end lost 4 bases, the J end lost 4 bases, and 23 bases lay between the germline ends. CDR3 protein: CASSPLPDVRAGYGYTF. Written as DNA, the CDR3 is TGCGCCAGCAGCCCGCTCCCCGACGTCCGGGCCGGCTATGGCTACACCTTC.

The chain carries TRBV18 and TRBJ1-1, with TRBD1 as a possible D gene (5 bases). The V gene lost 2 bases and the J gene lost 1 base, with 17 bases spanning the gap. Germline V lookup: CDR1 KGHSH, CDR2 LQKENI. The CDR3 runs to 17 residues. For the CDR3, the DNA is TGTGCCAGCTCACCATCGGGCTCAGGGCCAGGGAACACTGAAGCTTTCTTT. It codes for CASSPSGSGPGNTEAFF.

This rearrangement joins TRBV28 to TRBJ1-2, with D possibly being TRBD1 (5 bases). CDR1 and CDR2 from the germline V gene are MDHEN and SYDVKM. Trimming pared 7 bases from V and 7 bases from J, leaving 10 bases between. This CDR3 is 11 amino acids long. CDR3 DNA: TGTGCCAGCACCCGGGGGTCTGGCTACACCTTC. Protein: CASTRGSGYTF.

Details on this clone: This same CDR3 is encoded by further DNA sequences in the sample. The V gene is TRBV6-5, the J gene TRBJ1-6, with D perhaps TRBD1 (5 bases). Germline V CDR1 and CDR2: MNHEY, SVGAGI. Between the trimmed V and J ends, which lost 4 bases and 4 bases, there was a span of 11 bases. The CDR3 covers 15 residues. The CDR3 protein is CASSWDGAYNSPLHF. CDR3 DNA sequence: TGTGCCAGCAGTTGGGACGGGGCTTATAATTCACCCCTCCACTTT.

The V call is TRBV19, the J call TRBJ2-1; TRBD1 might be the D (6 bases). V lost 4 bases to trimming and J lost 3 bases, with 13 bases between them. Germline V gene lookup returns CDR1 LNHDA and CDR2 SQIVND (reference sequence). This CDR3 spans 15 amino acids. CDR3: CASSNRGTDYNEQFF. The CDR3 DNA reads TGTGCCAGTAGTAATAGGGGGACGGACTACAATGAGCAGTTCTTC.

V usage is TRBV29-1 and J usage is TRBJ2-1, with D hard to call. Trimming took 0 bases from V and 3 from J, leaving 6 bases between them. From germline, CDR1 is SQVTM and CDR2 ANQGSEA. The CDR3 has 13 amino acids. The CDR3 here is CSVEDRLYNEQFF. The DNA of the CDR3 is TGCAGCGTTGAAGATCGCCTCTACAATGAGCAGTTCTTC.

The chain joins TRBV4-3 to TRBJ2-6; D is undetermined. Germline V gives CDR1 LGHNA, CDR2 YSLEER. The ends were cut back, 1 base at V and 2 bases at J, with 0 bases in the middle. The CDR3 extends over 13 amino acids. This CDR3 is CASSQAGANVLTF. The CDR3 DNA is TGCGCCAGCAGCCAAGCTGGGGCCAACGTCCTGACTTTC.

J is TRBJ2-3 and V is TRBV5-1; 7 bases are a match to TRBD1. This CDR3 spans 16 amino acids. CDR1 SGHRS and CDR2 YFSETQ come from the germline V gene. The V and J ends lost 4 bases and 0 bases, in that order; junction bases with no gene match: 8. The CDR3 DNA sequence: TGCGCCAGCAGCCTCGGGACAGCAGCTAGCACAGATACGCAGTATTTT. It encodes CASSLGTAASTDTQYF.

The CDR3 spells CASSFLLKANEKLFF. The CDR3 DNA follows: TGTGCCAGCAGCTTCTTGCTAAAGGCTAATGAAAAACTGTTTTTT. The chain uses TRBV5-8 and TRBJ1-4, with D hard to call. The CDR3 has 15 amino acids. Germline assignment: CDR1 SGHTS and CDR2 YDEGEE. V was shortened by 2 bases and J by 3 bases, with 11 bases between the two germline ends.

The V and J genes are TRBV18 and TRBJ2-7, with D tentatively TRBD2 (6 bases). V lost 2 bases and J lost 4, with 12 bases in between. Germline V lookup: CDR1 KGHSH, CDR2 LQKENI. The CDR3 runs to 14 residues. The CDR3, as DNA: TGTGCCAGCTCACCAATCGGAGGGGCTTACGAGCAGTACGTC. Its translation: CASSPIGGAYEQYV.

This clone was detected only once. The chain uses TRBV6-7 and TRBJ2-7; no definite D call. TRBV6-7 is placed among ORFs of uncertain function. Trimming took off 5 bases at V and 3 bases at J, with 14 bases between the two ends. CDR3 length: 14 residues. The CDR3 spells CASSNLLTIYEQYV. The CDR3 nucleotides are TGTGCCAGCAGTAACCTCCTAACGATCTACGAGCAGTACGTC.

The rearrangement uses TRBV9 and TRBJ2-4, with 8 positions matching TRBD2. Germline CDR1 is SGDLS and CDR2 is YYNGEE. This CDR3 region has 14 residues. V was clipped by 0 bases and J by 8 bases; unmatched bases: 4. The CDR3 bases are TGTGCCAGCAGCGTAGCAGGGACTAGTCACATTCAGTACTTC. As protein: CASSVAGTSHIQYF.

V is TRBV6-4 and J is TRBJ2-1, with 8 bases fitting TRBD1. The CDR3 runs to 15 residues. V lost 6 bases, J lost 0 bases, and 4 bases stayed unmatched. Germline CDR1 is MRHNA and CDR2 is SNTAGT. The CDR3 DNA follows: TGTGCCAGCAGCATGACAGGGGTCTCCTACAATGAGCAGTTCTTC. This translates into CASSMTGVSYNEQFF.

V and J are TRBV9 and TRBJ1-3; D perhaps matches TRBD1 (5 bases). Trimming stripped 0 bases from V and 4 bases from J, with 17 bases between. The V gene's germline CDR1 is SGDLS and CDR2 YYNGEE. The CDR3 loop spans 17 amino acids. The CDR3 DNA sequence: TGTGCCAGCAGCGTAGCTCAGGGATTAGTAGGAGGAAACACCATATATTTT. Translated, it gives CASSVAQGLVGGNTIYF.

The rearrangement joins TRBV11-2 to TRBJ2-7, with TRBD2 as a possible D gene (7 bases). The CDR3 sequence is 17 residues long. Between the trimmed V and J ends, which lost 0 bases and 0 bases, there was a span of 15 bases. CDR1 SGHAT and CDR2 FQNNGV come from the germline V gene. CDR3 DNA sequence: TGTGCCAGCAGCTTAGATCTGGGGGGGCCGAGCTCCTACGAGCAGTACTTC. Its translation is CASSLDLGGPSSYEQYF.

The CDR3 region has the DNA TGTGCCACCAGTGATCCAGACAGGGGAAGAGCTTTCTTT. Translation gives CATSDPDRGRAFF. The V and J genes are TRBV24-1 and TRBJ1-1, with 8 bases lining up with TRBD1. This CDR3 has 13 residues. CDR1 is KGHDR and CDR2 is SFDVKD in the germline V gene. Trimming took 3 bases from V and 10 from J; bases not matched to a gene: 6.

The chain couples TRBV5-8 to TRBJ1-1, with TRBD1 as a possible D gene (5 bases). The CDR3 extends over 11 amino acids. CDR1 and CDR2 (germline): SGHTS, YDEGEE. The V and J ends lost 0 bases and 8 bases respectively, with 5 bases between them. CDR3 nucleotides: TGTGCCAGCAGCTTGGGACAGGAAGCTTTCTTT. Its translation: CASSLGQEAFF.

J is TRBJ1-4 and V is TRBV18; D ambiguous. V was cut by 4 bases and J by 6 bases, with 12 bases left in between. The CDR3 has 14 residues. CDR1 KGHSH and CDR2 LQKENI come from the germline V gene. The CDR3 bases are TGTGCCAGCTCACTTGGAGCGGCGGATGAAAAACTGTTTTTT. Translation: CASSLGAADEKLFF.

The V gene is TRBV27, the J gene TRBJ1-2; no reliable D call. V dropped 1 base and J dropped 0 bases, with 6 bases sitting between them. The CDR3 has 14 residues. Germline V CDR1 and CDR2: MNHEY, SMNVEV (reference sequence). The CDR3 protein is CASSLLGANYGYTF. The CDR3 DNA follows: TGTGCCAGCAGTTTATTGGGAGCTAACTATGGCTACACCTTC.